The source of this T cell receptor (beta chain) is a study of blood T cell repertoires in COVID-19. Whole-study context: Acute-phase and convalescent COVID-19 samples originated in the United States, Italy and Spain. From T cells, B-cell-depleted T cells, or PBMCs came the material, which was cDNA or gDNA.

Original processing notes: The authors estimated nucleated cell counts from reference gene primer amplification. Sequenced by immunoSEQ multiplex PCR; TCRdb stores in-frame clones only, minus some. For V, J and clone size, that table is used; D and trimming come from the DNA. Among about 190,000 clones listed, less than 90% were seen once. Germline V gene sequence: CDR1 KGHDR, CDR2 SFDVKD. V was shortened by 7 bases and J by 8 bases, with 17 bases between the two germline ends. The CDR3 sequence is 14 residues long. The receptor was derived from a middle-aged woman with acute or convalescent COVID-19. Material for sequencing was peripheral blood. The chain uses TRBV24-1 and TRBJ2-1; D is possibly TRBD2 (6 bases). The CDR3 DNA follows: TGTGCCACCAGCCGCGGCGGGGTTTGGGATGAGCAGTTCTTC. It encodes CATSRGGVWDEQFF.